A selection of T cell receptor beta chains follows, all from one sample in a study of cytomegalovirus exposure and HLA in healthy donors. The protocol was immunoSEQ multiplex PCR, while the TCRdb copy is restricted to in-frame clones and leaves out a portion. This table has roughly 68,000 clones, 60% to 75% appearing once. Sequenced sample: PBMCs. These receptors were collected from a man in his forties or fifties in good health and CMV-seropositive. Each CDR3 is given with its conserved first and last residue. Each record gives: D gene, J gene, CDR3 length, clone size, V gene, CDR3 protein, CDR3 DNA. A D gene is named only where the DNA matches it firmly. A clone size is listed for some rows: how often the clone was seen (once, few, many), or a class if it is expanded.

TRBD1 TRBJ2-3 14 few TRBV5-1 CASSLGQGADTQYF TGCGCCAGCAGCTTGGGACAGGGGGCAGATACGCAGTATTTT
TRBD2 TRBJ2-7 15 few TRBV4-1 CASSQGWGGTYEQYF TGCGCCAGCAGCCAAGGTTGGGGGGGGACTTACGAGCAGTACTTC
- TRBJ1-3 12 - TRBV30 CAWSAGGNTIYF TGTGCCTGGAGCGCCGGGGGGAACACCATATATTTT
- TRBJ1-1 13 - TRBV2 CASSVREGTEAFF TGTGCCAGCAGTGTCAGGGAAGGCACTGAAGCTTTCTTT
- TRBJ1-1 14 - TRBV5-4 CASSPRAQNTEAFF TGTGCCAGCAGCCCCAGGGCCCAAAACACTGAAGCTTTCTTT
TRBD1 TRBJ2-2 15 - TRBV10-3 CAIMRTGKNTGELFF TGTGCCATCATGCGGACAGGGAAGAACACCGGGGAGCTGTTTTTT
- TRBJ1-3 13 - TRBV19 CASPTSTGNTIYF TGTGCCAGCCCTACTTCGACAGGAAACACCATATATTTT
- TRBJ2-1 15 few TRBV5-5 CASSDLPGQPNEQFF TGTGCCAGCAGCGATCTACCTGGACAGCCCAATGAGCAGTTCTTC
TRBD1 TRBJ1-3 18 - TRBV30 CASQPGQGDRISGNTIYF TGTGCCTCCCAACCGGGACAGGGGGACCGGATCTCTGGAAACACCATATATTTT
TRBD2 TRBJ2-2 14 - TRBV5-6 CASSYHGGAGELFF TGTGCCAGCAGCTATCACGGGGGGGCCGGGGAGCTGTTTTTT
- TRBJ1-1 13 - TRBV6-1 CASGRGLATEAFF TGTGCCAGCGGTCGGGGGTTGGCCACTGAAGCTTTCTTT
TRBD1 TRBJ1-2 14 - TRBV7-9 CASSLTGGRYGYTF TGTGCCAGCAGCCTGACAGGGGGAAGGTATGGCTACACCTTC
- TRBJ2-1 14 few TRBV28 CASKLRTDYNEQFF TGTGCCAGCAAACTAAGGACAGACTACAATGAGCAGTTCTTC
- TRBJ2-7 14 - TRBV30 CAWSESDSWGEQYF TGTGCCTGGAGTGAAAGCGACAGTTGGGGCGAGCAGTACTTC
- TRBJ1-5 15 - TRBV5-4 CASSLSGQNNQPQHF TGTGCCAGCAGCTTGTCAGGACAGAACAATCAGCCCCAGCATTTT
- TRBJ2-7 11 - TRBV20-1 CSFQGGYEQYF TGCAGTTTCCAGGGGGGATACGAGCAGTACTTC
- TRBJ1-2 13 - TRBV9 CASSVALGRGYTF TGTGCCAGCAGCGTAGCTCTGGGGCGAGGCTACACCTTC
- TRBJ2-7 15 - TRBV6-1 CASSLYGLATYEQYF TGTGCCAGCAGTTTATACGGACTTGCTACCTACGAGCAGTACTTC
- TRBJ1-1 13 many TRBV7-9 CASSATVNTEAFF TGTGCCAGCAGCGCTACGGTTAACACTGAAGCTTTCTTT
- TRBJ1-5 13 - TRBV28 CASRDYSNQPQHF TGTGCCAGCAGGGACTATAGCAATCAGCCCCAGCATTTT
- TRBJ2-7 14 - TRBV9 CASSVGLGGNEQYF TGTGCCAGCAGCGTAGGGCTAGGAGGGAACGAGCAGTACTTC